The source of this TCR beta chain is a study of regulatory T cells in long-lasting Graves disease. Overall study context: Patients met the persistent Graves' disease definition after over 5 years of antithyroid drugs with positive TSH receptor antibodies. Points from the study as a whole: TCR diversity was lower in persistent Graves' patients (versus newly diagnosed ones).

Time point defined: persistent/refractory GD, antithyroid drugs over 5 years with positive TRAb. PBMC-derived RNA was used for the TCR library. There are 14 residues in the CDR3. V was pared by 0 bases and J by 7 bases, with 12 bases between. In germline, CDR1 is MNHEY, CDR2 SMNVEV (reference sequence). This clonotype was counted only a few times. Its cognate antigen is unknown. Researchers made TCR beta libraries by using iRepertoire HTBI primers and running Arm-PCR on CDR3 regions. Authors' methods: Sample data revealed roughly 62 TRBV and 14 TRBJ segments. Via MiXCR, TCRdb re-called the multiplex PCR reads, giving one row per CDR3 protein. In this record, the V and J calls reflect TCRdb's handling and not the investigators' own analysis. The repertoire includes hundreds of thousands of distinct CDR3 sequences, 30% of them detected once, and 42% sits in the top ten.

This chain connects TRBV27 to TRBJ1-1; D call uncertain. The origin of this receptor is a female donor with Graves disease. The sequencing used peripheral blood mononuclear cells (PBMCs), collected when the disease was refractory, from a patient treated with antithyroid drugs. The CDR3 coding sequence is TGTGCCAGCAGTTTATCGGTCCGAGGTCTTGAAGCTTTCTTT. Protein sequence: CASSLSVRGLEAFF.